The 11 T cell receptor beta chains in this list originate from one sample, sequenced in a study of T cell responses to AZD1222 COVID-19 vaccine. Clones were read by immunoSEQ multiplex PCR, and TCRdb kept only the in-frame ones, dropping some. The table shows around 140,000 clones, with around 85% occurring only once. The sample in question was peripheral blood, obtained 28 days after the second dose of the MenACWY control vaccine. The source of these receptors is an adult who received the MenACWY meningococcal vaccine as a control.

The chain recombines TRBV18 with TRBJ2-6; TRBD1 might be the D (5 bases). V shed 3 bases and J shed 0 bases, with 6 bases lying between them. Per germline, CDR1 KGHSH and CDR2 LQKENI. This CDR3 has 15 residues. The CDR3 sequence: CASSPDNSGANVLTF. In DNA form, the CDR3 reads TGTGCCAGCTCACCGGACAACTCTGGGGCCAACGTCCTGACTTTC.

This chain joins TRBV9 and TRBJ1-1; D remains ambiguous. The length of the CDR3 is 13 residues. Germline CDR1 is SGDLS and CDR2 is YYNGEE. Trimming removed 3 bases from V and 0 bases from J, with 6 bases in between. CDR3 region: CASSGEMNTEAFF. The CDR3 nucleotides read TGTGCCAGCAGCGGAGAGATGAACACTGAAGCTTTCTTT.

The chain uses TRBV24-1 and TRBJ1-2, with D possibly matching TRBD1 (5 bases). From germline, CDR1 is KGHDR and CDR2 SFDVKD. This CDR3 is 16 amino acids long. Trimming cost V 2 bases and J 8 bases, with 20 bases left between them. Here the CDR3 DNA reads TGTGCCACCAGTGATTCCCACGTGACCGGGGCCCTAGGCTACACCTTC. Its protein is CATSDSHVTGALGYTF.

The chain has TRBV23-1 and TRBJ2-3, with D possibly being TRBD1 (6 bases). TRBV23-1 belongs to the ORF category, with a function that is uncertain. CDR3 length: 16 amino acids. The ends were cut back, 4 bases at V and 4 bases at J, with 18 bases in the middle. The CDR3 loop reads CASSRGFNRESDTQYF. CDR3 coding DNA: TGCGCCAGCAGTCGCGGGTTTAACAGGGAGTCAGATACGCAGTATTTT.

The rearrangement joins TRBV5-4 to TRBJ1-1; D perhaps matches TRBD1 (5 bases). V lost 4 bases and J 8 bases, leaving 15 bases between the germline ends. Germline-derived CDR1 and CDR2 are SGHNT and YYREEE (reference sequence). This CDR3 region has 13 residues. The CDR3 protein is CASSPPETAEAFF. The CDR3 nucleotides read TGTGCCAGCAGCCCCCCCGAGACAGCCGAAGCTTTCTTT.

The chain is built from TRBV12-3 or TRBV12-4 and TRBJ1-1, with D possibly TRBD1 on 5 matching bases. V lost 5 bases to trimming and J lost 5 bases, with 12 bases between them. The CDR3 covers 13 residues. The CDR3 loop reads CASSRDPGTEAFF. The DNA for the CDR3 is TGTGCCAGCAGTAGGGACCCCGGGACTGAAGCTTTCTTT.

The rearrangement uses TRBV30 and TRBJ2-7; TRBD1 might be the D (6 bases). V was cut by 1 base and J by 11 bases, with 18 bases left in between. Per the germline V gene, CDR1 is GTSNPN and CDR2 is SVGIG (reference sequence). CDR3 size: 13 residues. CDR3 amino acids: CAWSGDQGPWEYF. CDR3 nucleotide sequence: TGTGCCTGGAGTGGGGACCAGGGGCCTTGGGAGTACTTC.

The gene calls are TRBV6-6 and TRBJ2-3, with 7 bases aligning to TRBD1. The CDR3 has 14 amino acids. Germline assignment: CDR1 MNHNY and CDR2 SVGAGI (reference sequence). After removal of 5 bases from V and 3 bases from J, the junction contained 5 bases not matched to a gene. The CDR3: CASSDRVLTDTQYF. The CDR3, as DNA: TGTGCCAGCAGTGACAGGGTGTTAACAGATACGCAGTATTTT.

This sequence joins TRBV11-2 and TRBJ2-3, with TRBD2 identical over 7 bases. Losses at the gene ends were 0 bases for V and 9 bases for J; bases not matched to a gene: 9. Germline lookup yields CDR1 SGHAT and CDR2 FQNNGV. This CDR3 region has 15 residues. CDR3 loop: CASSLEVASGATQYF. CDR3 coding DNA: TGTGCCAGCAGCTTAGAGGTTGCCAGCGGGGCAACGCAGTATTTT. The variable domain in full, with the rest retrieved from reference TRBV11-2 and TRBJ2-3, is EAGVAQSPRYKIIEKRQSVAFWCNPISGHATLYWYQQILGQGPKLLIQFQNNGVVDDSQLPKDRFSAERLKGVDSTLKIQPAKLEDSAVYLCASSLEVASGATQYFGPGTRLTVL.

The J gene is TRBJ2-2, the V gene TRBV27; 14 bases agree with TRBD2. Trimming cost V 4 bases and J 0 bases; bases outside gene matches: 4. This CDR3 has 18 amino acids. From germline, CDR1 is MNHEY and CDR2 SMNVEV (reference sequence). This CDR3 reads CASSYLTSGRANTGELFF. The DNA for the CDR3 is TGTGCCAGCAGTTATCTGACTAGCGGGAGGGCGAACACCGGGGAGCTGTTTTTT.

This clone has a handful of counts. The V and J genes are TRBV5-4 and TRBJ1-1, with 7 bases fitting TRBD1. J lost 10 bases, V lost 1 base, and 7 bases had no gene match. Germline CDR1 is SGHNT and CDR2 is YYREEE (reference sequence). The CDR3 sequence is 13 residues long. The CDR3 sequence: CASSLKGGDLAFF. DNA of the CDR3: TGTGCCAGCAGCTTGAAAGGGGGCGATCTAGCTTTCTTT.